This TCR beta chain was found in a study of T cells in Graves' hyperthyroidism and ophthalmopathy (dated by TCRdb to the late 2010s). Describing the broader study: Peripheral blood was collected at initial diagnosis, before any treatment. To identify distinguishing TCR V-J signatures, a discovery cohort of about 95 patients was used, comprising 43 with Graves' ophthalmopathy and 57 with stable Graves' hyperthyroidism. Prospective prediction of ophthalmopathy was tested in an independent validation cohort consisting of under 20 hyperthyroidism patients and some 16 patients who later progressed to ophthalmopathy. The roughly 90 discovery patients were divided at random into training and test sets in a 7:3 ratio. In about 6 Graves' hyperthyroidism patients, the study also compared T-cell repertoires from thyroid tissue with T-cell repertoires from blood. Once sampling was done, hyperthyroidism patients were given methimazole at a starting dose of 30 mg daily, whereas ophthalmopathy patients were given high-dose intravenous methylprednisolone. According to the paper, TCR Vbeta CDR3 sequencing was carried out on about 140 peripheral blood samples, which came from about 45 ophthalmopathy, under 80 hyperthyroidism and roughly 17 progressor patients.

This clonotype was counted many times. Its antigen is not yet known. No qualities accompany the bases; no much larger clone lies one base away. Trimming removed 6 bases from V and 7 bases from J, leaving 15 bases between the germline ends. The germline V gene (reference sequence) specifies DFQATT as CDR1 and SNEGSKA as CDR2. The CDR3 runs 12 amino acids, cysteine and phenylalanine included. Only the CDR3 region is kept as DNA, spanning 36 bases read in frame from base 1. Moderately to severely active disease, a Clinical Activity Score of at least 3, a NOSPECS grade of at least 4, and a duration under 3 months were present in ophthalmopathy patients. Exclusion was applied to patients with uncontrolled infections, other autoimmune diseases, pregnancy or lactation. Diagnoses relied on clinical symptoms, serum thyroxine and TRAb, thyroid ultrasound and orbital computed tomography. PBMCs were isolated from 8 to 10 ml of fresh peripheral blood by Ficoll-Paque density gradient centrifugation. Total RNA was extracted with Trizol reagent, and quality was checked on an Agilent 2100 Bioanalyzer.

Summary of the overall study and its limitations: A model built on a 13 V-J signature distinguished ophthalmopathy from stable hyperthyroidism, reaching over 85% sensitivity and around 82% specificity in cross-validation and 80%/75% in testing. Sample size was not statistically predetermined, and blinding of investigators to group allocation was not performed. During validation, the model predicted progression to ophthalmopathy a median of about 6.5 months ahead of onset, with almost 71% sensitivity and 72.22% specificity. Most expanded thyroid clonotypes (frequency above 0.001) were also found in blood, which suggests that blood repertoires may mirror thyroid immune responses.

The TCR beta CDR3 regions were amplified from the RNA transcripts. A first-round RT-PCR of the TCR CDR3 used the HTBI primer set with the Qiagen OneStep RT-PCR kit. The libraries were constructed in a second round of multiplex PCR and then size-selected and purified. Paired-end sequencing of the libraries was performed with 100 bp reads on an Illumina HiSeq2000. Under the source paper's analysis protocol: SOAPnuke was used to process the raw data, throwing out any read that contained adapters or uncalled bases, had a mean Phred below 15, or lacked an exact constant-primer or identifier match. COPE v1.2.5 was used to merge high-quality paired reads, and clonotypes were defined as unique nucleotide sequences. MiTCR v1.1 was used to align clonotypes to the IMGT TRBV, TRBD and TRBJ reference segments. The analysis was restricted to V-J combinations with a frequency above 0.0001, which together covered just over 99% of the repertoires. A TCS score was defined as the ratio between F50 (clonal expansion) and ExV (chaos), using BLOSUM62-based TCRdist between CDR3 peptides within each V-J. Welch's t-statistics and random forest reduced 450 to 600 V-J features to 10 to 15, which were used in a naive Bayes classifier (R e1071). The public sequencing data were trimmed at Q25 with fastp and processed into clonotypes with MiXCR by TCRdb, which kept only in-frame beta chains. Every distinct CDR3 protein forms one entry, paired with its most common genes and DNA. Clone size and V and J calls follow TCRdb, not the original study. The sample contains roughly 650,000 distinct CDR3 sequences, roughly 16% of them found a single time. More than 3% of the sample goes to the ten largest clones.

The chain joins TRBV20-1 to TRBJ1-1; too little of a D gene remains to name it. This clonotype originated in a woman between 40 and 55 years old with Graves' ophthalmopathy. Sequenced: blood. Here is the DNA: TGCAGTGCCTCGACGGCGTATCTTGAAGCTTTCTTT. Translated, it gives CSASTAYLEAFF.